A selection of T cell receptor beta chains follows, all from one sample in a study of blood T cell repertoires in COVID-19. Generated by immunoSEQ multiplex PCR, the TCRdb table keeps only in-frame clones and is missing some. The sample lists some 260,000 clones; about 90% were seen once. The sample consisted of peripheral blood. These receptor sequences come from a man aged 80 or over with acute or convalescent COVID-19. The CDR3 runs from the conserved cysteine through the conserved F or W. A D gene is named only where the DNA matches it firmly. Clone size is given for some rows only: seen once, a few or many times, or a class if the clone is expanded.

V	J	D	length	size	DNA	CDR3
TRBV29-1	TRBJ1-2	.	13	.	TGCAGCGTCGGGAACATAGCTAACTATGGCTACACCTTC	CSVGNIANYGYTF
TRBV6-6	TRBJ1-6	TRBD1	15	.	TGTGCCAGCAGGCCTCGACAGGGCCATAATTCACCCCTCCACTTT	CASRPRQGHNSPLHF
TRBV6-6	TRBJ1-5	.	15	.	TGTGCCAGCAGCGAACAGGCTCCGAGCAATCAGCCCCAGCATTTT	CASSEQAPSNQPQHF
TRBV4-3	TRBJ2-3	TRBD2	16	.	TGCGCCAGCAGCCAAGGTAGCGGGAGCGGAGCAGATACGCAGTATTTT	CASSQGSGSGADTQYF
TRBV7-9	TRBJ2-1	TRBD2	15	.	TGTGCCAGCAGCTTAAGAGAGACTAGCGGGGGGGCAAAGTTCTTC	CASSLRETSGGAKFF
TRBV19	TRBJ1-1	.	17	.	TGTGCCAGTAGTATTCGGGGGGCAGGGCGAGGGAACACTGAAGCTTTCTTT	CASSIRGAGRGNTEAFF
TRBV4-2	TRBJ2-5	.	15	.	TGTGCCAGCAGCCAAGATAGGACAGTCCAAGAGACCCAGTACTTC	CASSQDRTVQETQYF
TRBV27	TRBJ2-1	.	15	once	TGTGCCAGCAGTTTATCCAGCGGTTCCTACAATGAGCAGTTCTTC	CASSLSSGSYNEQFF
TRBV7-2	TRBJ2-4	TRBD2	16	.	TGTGCCAGCAGCTTAGGGGGGGGAGGCGGTCTAAACATTCAGTACTTC	CASSLGGGGGLNIQYF
TRBV2	TRBJ1-6	.	14	.	TGTGCCAGCAGCGTGGCTCAGGTTAATTCACCCCTCCACTTT	CASSVAQVNSPLHF
TRBV5-1	TRBJ1-6	.	14	.	TGCGCCAGCAGCCAAGGGGGTTCTAATTCACCCCTCCACTTT	CASSQGGSNSPLHF
TRBV6-2/TRBV6-3	TRBJ1-4	TRBD1	15	.	TGTGCCAGCAGCCGGACAGGGGGCAATTTGGAAAAACTGTTTTTT	CASSRTGGNLEKLFF
TRBV5-4	TRBJ1-2	.	13	.	TGTGCCAGCAGCTTGGACCAGGGCTATGGCTACACCTTC	CASSLDQGYGYTF
TRBV24-1	TRBJ2-7	TRBD1	15	.	TGTGCCACCAGTGATCCCGGGACAGGGGCCTACGAGCAGTACTTC	CATSDPGTGAYEQYF
TRBV7-3	TRBJ2-3	.	15	few	TGTGCCAGCAGCTTATCTCCGGGAGAGGTGGATACGCAGTATTTT	CASSLSPGEVDTQYF
TRBV18	TRBJ1-6	TRBD1	18	.	TGTGCCAGCTCACCAGCGGGACAGTCGAGCTCCTATAATTCACCCCTCCACTTT	CASSPAGQSSSYNSPLHF
TRBV9	TRBJ1-3	.	15	.	TGTGCCAGCAGCGTCTCCGGGAGCTCTGGAAACACCATATATTTT	CASSVSGSSGNTIYF
TRBV5-1	TRBJ2-7	.	15	.	TGCGCCAGCAAAAACAGGGTATCCAGCTCCTACGAGCAGTACTTC	CASKNRVSSSYEQYF
TRBV7-9	TRBJ1-2	.	14	.	TGTGCCAGCAGCTTAACGGGTGTTAACTATGGCTACACCTTC	CASSLTGVNYGYTF
TRBV7-8	TRBJ2-2	.	14	.	TGTGCCAGCAGCTTTGGGCAGTACACCGGGGAGCTGTTTTTT	CASSFGQYTGELFF
TRBV7-2	TRBJ1-6	TRBD1	15	.	TGTGCCAGCAGCCCACGGACAGGGGAGAATTCACCCCTCCACTTT	CASSPRTGENSPLHF
TRBV4-1	TRBJ2-3	.	16	.	TGCGCCAGCAGCCAAGAGGAGGCCATACGCACAGATACGCAGTATTTT	CASSQEEAIRTDTQYF
TRBV18	TRBJ1-1	.	13	.	TGTGCCAGCTCACCGCAGGTGAACACTGAAGCTTTCTTT	CASSPQVNTEAFF
TRBV7-2	TRBJ1-3	.	17	once	TGTGCCAGCATCTTGATCACCGGGACATTAACTGGAAACACCATATATTTT	CASILITGTLTGNTIYF
TRBV18	TRBJ2-1	TRBD1	14	.	TGTGCCAGCTCACCAGAGACAGGGGGCAATGAGCAGTTCTTC	CASSPETGGNEQFF
TRBV7-9	TRBJ2-1	.	14	.	TGTGCCAGCAGCCCCCTAGCTGCTTACAATGAGCAGTTCTTC	CASSPLAAYNEQFF
TRBV6-5	TRBJ2-3	TRBD1	14	.	TGTGCCAGCAGCACCGGGACAGGCACAGATACGCAGTATTTT	CASSTGTGTDTQYF
TRBV4-1	TRBJ2-5	TRBD2	15	.	TGCGCCAGCAGCAAGGAAGCGGGGGGCGGGGAGACCCAGTACTTC	CASSKEAGGGETQYF
TRBV7-9	TRBJ2-3	TRBD2	17	.	TGTGCCAGCAGCTTAGCGGTAGCGGGAGGTCTCCGAGATACGCAGTATTTT	CASSLAVAGGLRDTQYF
TRBV3-1/TRBV3-2	TRBJ1-2	.	15	.	TGTGCCAGCAGCCAAGAACAGGGCCCCCGCTATGGCTACACCTTC	CASSQEQGPRYGYTF
TRBV19	TRBJ2-7	.	12	many	TGTGCCAGTAGTACACAGGGTTACGAGCAGTACTTC	CASSTQGYEQYF
TRBV12-5	TRBJ2-7	.	13	few	TGTGCTAGTGGCCAGGGGATCGACTACGAGCAGTACTTC	CASGQGIDYEQYF
TRBV7-8	TRBJ2-5	TRBD2	13	.	TGTGCCAGCAGCCTGGGACTAGAAGAGACCCAGTACTTC	CASSLGLEETQYF
TRBV7-7	TRBJ2-5	TRBD2	14	.	TGTGCTAGCAGCTCCACCGCGGGAGGGGAGACCCAGTACTTC	CASSSTAGGETQYF
TRBV19	TRBJ2-5	TRBD2	16	.	TGTGCCAGTAGTATAGCTGGCGGGAGCGGGCGAGAGACCCAGTACTTC	CASSIAGGSGRETQYF
TRBV7-3	TRBJ2-1	.	15	.	TGTGCCAGCAGCCCCTATAAGCTCTCCTACAATGAGCAGTTCTTC	CASSPYKLSYNEQFF
TRBV29-1	TRBJ1-2	.	12	few	TGCAGCGTTGAGGCAGGCAACTATGGCTACACCTTC	CSVEAGNYGYTF
TRBV7-2	TRBJ1-3	.	15	.	TGTGCCAGCAGTGACAGGTTCTTCTCTGGAAACACCATATATTTT	CASSDRFFSGNTIYF
TRBV18	TRBJ1-2	.	16	.	TGTGCCAGCTCACCCCTGGACAGCCTCGTCGCAGGTGGCTACACCTTC	CASSPLDSLVAGGYTF
TRBV19	TRBJ1-4	.	18	few	TGTGCCAGTAGTATGGGGTCAGGGGAGATTGCAACTAATGAAAAACTGTTTTTT	CASSMGSGEIATNEKLFF
TRBV7-2	TRBJ1-5	.	14	.	TGTGCCAGCAGCTTAGCCAGCGGCGATCAGCCCCAGCATTTT	CASSLASGDQPQHF
TRBV5-5	TRBJ2-3	.	15	.	TGTGCCAGCAGCTTGCTTGGCCAGGAGGGAGATACGCAGTATTTT	CASSLLGQEGDTQYF
TRBV9	TRBJ1-2	TRBD1	15	few	TGTGCCAGCAGCGTTCGGGACAGGCTTAACTATGGCTACACCTTC	CASSVRDRLNYGYTF
TRBV6-2/TRBV6-3	TRBJ1-1	.	16	.	TGTGCCAGCAGTTACTCGACCAGGGCCGTAAACACTGAAGCTTTCTTT	CASSYSTRAVNTEAFF
TRBV5-4	TRBJ2-3	.	15	once	TGTGCCAGCAGCTCCACTGGGGGGATCACAGATACGCAGTATTTT	CASSSTGGITDTQYF
TRBV11-1	TRBJ2-1	TRBD1	14	once	TGTGCCAGCAGCCCGAGACGGACAGGGGATGAGCAGTTCTTC	CASSPRRTGDEQFF
TRBV7-8	TRBJ2-7	TRBD2	16	.	TGTGCCAGCAGCTTAGGGAATAGCGGGCCCCCCTACGAGCAGTACTTC	CASSLGNSGPPYEQYF
TRBV3-1/TRBV3-2	TRBJ1-4	TRBD1	15	.	TGTGCCAGCAGCGATACAGGGGGCACGTATGAAAAACTGTTTTTT	CASSDTGGTYEKLFF
TRBV11-3	TRBJ2-7	.	15	.	TGTGCCAGCAGCTTAGGAACTAACCCTTCCTACGAGCAGTACTTC	CASSLGTNPSYEQYF
TRBV3-1/TRBV3-2	TRBJ2-7	TRBD1	13	.	TGTGCCAGCAGCCCCAGGGACAGGGATAAGCAGTACTTC	CASSPRDRDKQYF
TRBV7-2	TRBJ2-2	.	13	once	TGTGCCACTCTAACAGCATACACCGGGGAGCTGTTTTTT	CATLTAYTGELFF
TRBV3-1/TRBV3-2	TRBJ1-1	.	15	.	TGTGCCAGCAGCCAAGATCCTAATAGGCCAGTTCGGGGTTTCTTT	CASSQDPNRPVRGFF
TRBV9	TRBJ1-6	TRBD1	15	.	TGTGCCAGCAGCGTAGCTGGGACAGGGGACTCACCCCTCCACTTT	CASSVAGTGDSPLHF
TRBV12-3/TRBV12-4	TRBJ2-3	.	12	.	TGTGCCAGCAGCCCCTACGGGGATACGCAGTATTTT	CASSPYGDTQYF
TRBV3-1/TRBV3-2	TRBJ1-1	TRBD1	14	.	TGTGCCAGCAGGGAGCCGGGACAGGGGGCGCTGACTTTCTTT	CASREPGQGALTFF